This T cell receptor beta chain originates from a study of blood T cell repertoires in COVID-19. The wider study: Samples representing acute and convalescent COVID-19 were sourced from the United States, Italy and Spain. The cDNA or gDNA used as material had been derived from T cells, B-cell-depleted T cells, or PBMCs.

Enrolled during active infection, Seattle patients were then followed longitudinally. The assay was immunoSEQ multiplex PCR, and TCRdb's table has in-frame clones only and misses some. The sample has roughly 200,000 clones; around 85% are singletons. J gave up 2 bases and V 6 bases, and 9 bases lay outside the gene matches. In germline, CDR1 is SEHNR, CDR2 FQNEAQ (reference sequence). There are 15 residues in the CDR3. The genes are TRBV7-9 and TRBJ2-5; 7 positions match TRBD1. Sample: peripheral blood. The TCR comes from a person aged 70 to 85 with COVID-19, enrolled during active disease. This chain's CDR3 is CASSRRQGRQETQYF. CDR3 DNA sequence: TGTGCCAGCAGTAGAAGACAGGGACGTCAAGAGACCCAGTACTTC.